These 28 T cell receptor beta chains originate from one sample sequenced in a study of shared clonotypes between healthy human individuals. Libraries were prepared by immunoSEQ multiplex PCR; TCRdb keeps only in-frame clonotypes and omits some of them. The sample has fewer than 850,000 clones, about 90% seen once. The sample was memory CD8+ T cells from PBMCs. Noted subset: CD45RO+ cells pooled with CCR7-negative TemRA cells. Every receptor here comes from a man aged 18 to 35 in good health. Some clones in this sample may be carry-over from other donors' samples.

The rearrangement uses TRBV12-5 and TRBJ1-5, with D maybe TRBD1 (6 bases). This CDR3 is 13 amino acids long. The ends were cut back, 5 bases at V and 10 bases at J, with 15 bases in the middle. Germline CDR1 reads LGHNT; CDR2 reads FRNRAP. CDR3 sequence: CASGNQGRIPQHF. The DNA for the CDR3 is TGTGCTAGTGGTAACCAGGGGAGGATACCCCAGCATTTT. Variable domain in full (rest from reference TRBV12-5 and TRBJ1-5): DARVTQTPRHKVTEMGQEVTMRCQPILGHNTVFWYRQTMMQGLELLAYFRNRAPLDDSGMPKDRFSAEMPDATLATLKIQPSEPRDSAVYFCASGNQGRIPQHFGDGTRLSIL.

This chain uses TRBV19 with TRBJ2-7, with no clear D. V lost 6 bases and J lost 6, with 24 bases in between. There are 16 residues in the CDR3. The germline CDR1 and CDR2 sequences are LNHDA and SQIVND (reference sequence). The CDR3 DNA reads TGTGCCAGTAGCCCCCAGATGACTGATTATCCGGGCGAGCAGTACTTC. Its translation: CASSPQMTDYPGEQYF.

V and J are TRBV21-1 and TRBJ2-1; TRBD2 is the table's D call and was not checked against the DNA. TRBV21-1 is shown as a pseudogene. This CDR3 has 14 residues. The CDR3 coding sequence is TGTGCCAGCAGCAAAGCCTCCGGGAGCGGTGAGCAGTTCTTC. The encoded protein is CASSKASGSGEQFF.

This chain links TRBV5-6 with TRBJ2-7; TRBD2 aligns across 7 bases. J gave up 2 bases and V 1 base, and 6 bases lay outside the gene matches. Per germline, CDR1 SGHDT and CDR2 YYEEEE. The CDR3 spans 15 residues. The CDR3 DNA follows: TGTGCCAGCAGCTTGTTCGCTAGCGGACCCTACGAGCAGTACTTC. It encodes CASSLFASGPYEQYF. Full variable domain (outside the CDR3, taken from reference TRBV5-6 and TRBJ2-7): DAGVTQSPTHLIKTRGQQVTLRCSPKSGHDTVSWYQQALGQGPQFIFQYYEEEERQRGNFPDRFSGHQFPNYSSELNVNALLLGDSALYLCASSLFASGPYEQYFGPGTRLTVT.

The genes are TRBV10-1 and TRBJ2-7; possible D gene TRBD1, 6 bases. The CDR3 length is 13 residues. V shed 4 bases and J shed 6 bases, with 13 bases lying between them. The germline CDR1 and CDR2 sequences are WNHNN and SYGVQD (reference sequence). CDR3 nucleotide sequence: TGCGCCAGCAGTGGGAAGACAGGAGGCGAGCAGTACTTC. Protein product: CASSGKTGGEQYF.

The V gene is TRBV11-3, the J gene TRBJ1-1; unclear D gene. This CDR3 region has 15 residues. The ends were cut back, 5 bases at V and 2 bases at J, with 15 bases in the middle. Germline V gene sequence: CDR1 SGHNT, CDR2 YENEEA. Here the CDR3 reads CASSEGVRGNTEAFF. In nucleotides, the CDR3 is TGTGCCAGCAGCGAAGGAGTTCGGGGAAACACTGAAGCTTTCTTT.

In DNA, the CDR3 is TGTGCCAGCAGGGTTCAGTCCGCGGGAGGGGGTTACAATGAGCAGTTCTTC. Its translation: CASRVQSAGGGYNEQFF. The gene calls are TRBV28 and TRBJ2-1, with 9 bases lining up with TRBD2. V lost 6 bases to trimming and J lost 4 bases; unmatched junction nucleotides: 13. CDR1 MDHEN and CDR2 SYDVKM come from the germline V gene. The CDR3 has 17 amino acids.

CDR3 in DNA: TGTGCCAGCAGTGAAAATTGGATTAACTATGGCTACACCTTC. Translation: CASSENWINYGYTF. The chain uses TRBV2 and TRBJ1-2, with D uncertain. The CDR3 runs to 14 residues. From germline, CDR1 is SNHLY and CDR2 FYNNEI. V was cut by 2 bases and J by 1 base, with 8 bases left in between.

The chain recombines TRBV5-4 with TRBJ1-2; TRBD1 might be the D (5 bases). The CDR3 is 16 residues long. The V gene's germline CDR1 is SGHNT and CDR2 YYREEE (reference sequence). V shed 2 bases and J shed 4 bases, with 18 bases lying between them. The CDR3 sequence: CASSFAAGRSGYGYTF. The CDR3 DNA sequence: TGTGCCAGCAGCTTCGCGGCGGGGCGCTCAGGCTATGGCTACACCTTC.

The gene calls are TRBV27 and TRBJ1-2; D is perhaps TRBD1 (5 bases). Germline V lookup: CDR1 MNHEY, CDR2 SMNVEV (reference sequence). The length of the CDR3 is 14 residues. Trimming stripped 5 bases from V and 3 bases from J, with 13 bases between. CDR3 sequence: CASSEERGHYGYTF. CDR3 coding DNA: TGTGCCAGCAGTGAGGAAAGGGGCCACTATGGCTACACCTTC.

The J gene is TRBJ2-6, the V gene TRBV27; D is undetermined. The CDR3 runs to 16 residues. Between the trimmed V and J ends, which lost 2 bases and 4 bases, there was a span of 12 bases. Germline V gene data show CDR1 as MNHEY and CDR2 as SMNVEV (reference sequence). CDR3 region: CASSLGWDSGANVLTF. The DNA for the CDR3 is TGTGCCAGCAGTTTAGGTTGGGATTCAGGGGCCAACGTCCTGACTTTC.

The chain has TRBV10-3 and TRBJ2-7; 10 nucleotides line up with TRBD1. With 4 bases clipped from V and 3 bases from J, the junction kept 6 bases outside the gene matches. CDR3 length: 15 residues. CDR1 is ENHRY and CDR2 is SYGVKD in the germline V gene. In nucleotides, the CDR3 is TGTGCCATCAGTGGCGGGACAGGGGTAAACTACGAGCAGTACTTC. As protein: CAISGGTGVNYEQYF.

V usage is TRBV10-3 and J usage is TRBJ1-1; TRBD1 is a possible D gene (5 bases). Germline-derived CDR1 and CDR2 are ENHRY and SYGVKD. This CDR3 has 14 amino acids. Deletions cut 3 bases from V and 0 bases from J, with 8 bases between. CDR3 region: CAISDRVMNTEAFF. For the CDR3, the DNA is TGTGCCATCAGTGACAGGGTAATGAACACTGAAGCTTTCTTT.

The V and J genes are TRBV11-2 and TRBJ2-7; no definite D call. The germline V and J ends were trimmed by 1 base and 0 bases, with 4 bases remaining between them. The germline CDR1 and CDR2 sequences are SGHAT and FQNNGV. CDR3 length equals 13 residues. The CDR3 nucleotides are TGTGCCAGCAGCTTAGTTCTCTCCTACGAGCAGTACTTC. Its translation: CASSLVLSYEQYF. Drawing the rest from reference TRBV11-2 and TRBJ2-7, the complete variable domain is EAGVAQSPRYKIIEKRQSVAFWCNPISGHATLYWYQQILGQGPKLLIQFQNNGVVDDSQLPKDRFSAERLKGVDSTLKIQPAKLEDSAVYLCASSLVLSYEQYFGPGTRLTVT.

Note on this clone: Within the sample, other DNA sequences also encode this same CDR3. The CDR3 nucleotides read TGTGCCAGTAGTATTACCGGGAACACTGAAGCTTTCTTT. Amino acids: CASSITGNTEAFF. The V gene is TRBV19, the J gene TRBJ1-1; D is unclear. Trimming removed 3 bases from V and 1 base from J, with 6 bases in between. The CDR3 runs to 13 residues. Germline loops: CDR1 LNHDA, CDR2 SQIVND (reference sequence).

V gene TRBV5-1 combines with J gene TRBJ2-7; 7 bases agree with TRBD1. V dropped 0 bases and J dropped 0; count of bases not matched to a gene: 12. Germline values: CDR1 SGHRS, CDR2 YFSETQ. This CDR3 comprises 18 residues. The CDR3, as DNA: TGCGCCAGCAGCTTGGGTTTACGGGACAGCTTAAGCTCCTACGAGCAGTACTTC. This translates into CASSLGLRDSLSSYEQYF.

The chain combines TRBV6-5 with TRBJ1-2; TRBD1 aligns across 7 bases. Germline lookup yields CDR1 MNHEY and CDR2 SVGAGI. J was trimmed by 6 bases and V by 6 bases; bases with no gene match: 7. The CDR3 is 13 amino acids. The CDR3: CASSINRGNGYTF. The CDR3 DNA sequence: TGTGCCAGCAGCATAAACAGGGGTAATGGCTACACCTTC.

The J gene is TRBJ2-7, the V gene TRBV7-3; weak D call: TRBD1 (6 bases). The V end was cut by 3 bases, the J end by 2 bases, with 14 bases between. This CDR3 spans 15 amino acids. Germline CDR1 reads SGHTA; CDR2 reads FQGTGA. The CDR3 nucleotides read TGTGCCAGCAGCTTCCCGGAACAGGGAACCTACGAGCAGTACTTC. This sequence encodes CASSFPEQGTYEQYF.

J is TRBJ2-5 and V is TRBV4-1; D tentatively fits TRBD1 or TRBD2 (6 bases each). Trimming pared 8 bases from V and 0 bases from J, leaving 19 bases between. Germline CDR1 and CDR2: MGHRA and YSYEKL. CDR3 length: 16 residues. The CDR3 loop reads CASSGARGEYQETQYF. CDR3 DNA sequence: TGCGCCAGCTCGGGGGCCCGGGGCGAATACCAAGAGACCCAGTACTTC.

The CDR3 DNA follows: TGTGCCAGCAGCTCAGGACAGGTGGAAGCTTTCTTT. As protein: CASSSGQVEAFF. This rearrangement joins TRBV5-4 to TRBJ1-1, with 7 bases lining up with TRBD1. The V gene's germline CDR1 is SGHNT and CDR2 YYREEE (reference sequence). CDR3 length: 12 amino acids. The V gene end was trimmed by 3 bases and the J gene end by 8 bases; junction bases not matched to a gene: 4.

The chain links TRBV28 to TRBJ2-1; TRBD2 matches at 13 bases. In germline, CDR1 is MDHEN, CDR2 SYDVKM. The CDR3 contains 15 residues. The V gene end was trimmed by 10 bases and the J gene end by 7 bases; junction bases not matched to a gene: 10. CDR3 nucleotide sequence: TGTGCCATCGGGACTAGCGGGATCATAGTGAATGAGCAGTTCTTC. As protein: CAIGTSGIIVNEQFF.

Regarding this clone: This sample includes further DNA sequences coding for the same CDR3. The chain joins TRBV7-9 to TRBJ2-7, with a weak D call TRBD2 (6 bases). This CDR3 has 13 residues. Per the germline V gene, CDR1 is SEHNR and CDR2 is FQNEAQ (reference sequence). V lost 8 bases, J lost 2 bases, and 13 bases lay in between. CDR3 amino acids: CASRGGGTYEQYF. The CDR3 nucleotides read TGTGCCAGCCGTGGTGGAGGGACCTACGAGCAGTACTTC.

This chain connects TRBV2 to TRBJ2-1; unclear D gene. The CDR3 contains 12 residues. Trimming pared 7 bases from V and 2 bases from J, leaving 6 bases between. Germline V gene data show CDR1 as SNHLY and CDR2 as FYNNEI. DNA for the CDR3: TGTGCCAGCAATTGGGCCTACAATGAGCAGTTCTTC. Translation gives CASNWAYNEQFF.

The gene calls are TRBV27 and TRBJ1-1, with D perhaps matching TRBD1 (5 bases). Germline CDR1 MNHEY, CDR2 SMNVEV (reference sequence). This CDR3 has 15 residues. The germline V and J ends were trimmed by 2 bases and 2 bases, with 12 bases remaining between them. The CDR3 loop is CASSLQGGVNTEAFF. In DNA, the CDR3 is TGTGCCAGCAGTTTACAGGGAGGGGTAAACACTGAAGCTTTCTTT.

The rearrangement joins TRBV19 to TRBJ1-5; no firm D call. Trimming took 5 bases from V and 0 from J, leaving 11 bases between them. The germline gives CDR1 LNHDA, CDR2 SQIVND (reference sequence). This CDR3 is 15 amino acids long. The CDR3 DNA is TGTGCCAGTAGTTTGGGTGCATATAGCAATCAGCCCCAGCATTTT. As protein: CASSLGAYSNQPQHF.

The chain is built from TRBV5-5 and TRBJ2-3; TRBD2 matches 14 bases. Unmatched junction bases numbered 10, after V lost 1 base and J lost 0 bases. The CDR3 is 20 residues long. Germline assignment: CDR1 SGHKS and CDR2 YYEKEE (reference sequence). The CDR3 spells CASSLRGTSGRFTSTDTQYF. CDR3 sequence (DNA): TGTGCCAGCAGCTTGAGGGGGACTAGCGGGAGATTCACTAGCACAGATACGCAGTATTTT.

J is TRBJ2-5 and V is TRBV21-1; TRBD2 is the table's D call and was not checked against the DNA. TRBV21-1 is an annotated pseudogene. The CDR3 loop spans 15 amino acids. The CDR3 is CASSKAGGRQETQYF. The CDR3 nucleotides read TGTGCCAGCAGCAAAGCGGGGGGACGGCAAGAGACCCAGTACTTC.

Notes on this clone: The same CDR3 can be traced to other DNA sequences in this sample. The chain uses TRBV30 and TRBJ2-1; D gene uncertain. Trimming removed 0 bases from V and 6 bases from J, with 3 bases in between. Germline V gene data show CDR1 as GTSNPN and CDR2 as SVGIG (reference sequence). CDR3 length: 11 residues. CDR3 region: CAWSVGNEQFF. The CDR3 nucleotides are TGTGCCTGGAGTGTGGGCAATGAGCAGTTCTTC.